There are a few counts of the clone carrying this TCR beta chain. V dropped 10 bases and J dropped 4 bases, with 13 bases sitting between them. CDR1 and CDR2 (germline): KGHSH, LQKENI. The CDR3 totals 12 residues. This entry comes from a study of cytomegalovirus exposure and HLA in healthy donors. 13 Jbeta primers and 60 Vbeta primers were used for the PCR. The assay was immunoSEQ multiplex PCR, and TCRdb's table has in-frame clones only and misses some. The data show approximately 130,000 clones, with 70% to 85% seen just once and about 3% held by the top ten. The sequenced material came from PBMCs. V usage is TRBV18 and J usage is TRBJ2-5; D is unclear. The sequence came from a woman aged 55-70 years in good health and CMV-seropositive. DNA of the CDR3: TGTGCCACCCAAAGTGTGGCAGAGACCCAGTACTTC. Its translation: CATQSVAETQYF.